The clone carrying this TCR beta chain was detected many times. Its antigen remains unknown. From RNA transcripts, TCR beta CDR3 regions were amplified. Primed by the HTBI set, a first-round RT-PCR was run on the TCR CDR3. TCRdb redid the calling of the multiplex PCR reads with MiXCR, one entry per CDR3 protein. The sample consists of around 500,000 distinct CDR3 sequences, approximately 15% of them appearing once. The germline V gene has CDR1 MNHEY and CDR2 SVGAGI. The V end was cut by 0 bases, the J end by 8 bases, with 7 bases between. CDR3 length: 12 residues. The data stem from a study of T cells in Graves' hyperthyroidism and ophthalmopathy. Study-wide results and limits: Most thyroid clonotypes expanded above 0.001 appeared in blood too.

Diagnosis of hyperthyroidism was new in patients aged 18 to 65, and its duration was under 2 months. From approximately 9.5 ml of fresh peripheral blood, PBMCs were isolated. The TCR was taken from a woman between 18 and 29 years old with Graves' hyperthyroidism. V and J are TRBV6-5 and TRBJ1-1; D possibly corresponds to TRBD1 (5 bases). Sequencing was performed on blood. DNA of the CDR3: TGTGCCAGCAGTTACTCGGCAGGGGAAGCTTTCTTT. It is translated as CASSYSAGEAFF.